Listed below are T cell receptor beta chains from one sample, sequenced in a study of vaccination and CD4 T cells after COVID-19. The antigens of these receptors remain unknown. TCRdb passed the PCR reads through MiXCR, listing each CDR3 protein once. Of around 15,000 distinct CDR3 sequences detected, approximately 44% appear once; the ten largest clones hold roughly 6.6%. The sample here was CD4+ T cells from blood, cultured in vitro, taken after SARS-CoV-2 vaccination. These receptor sequences come from a human donor who had recovered from COVID-19. Both conserved end residues are part of each CDR3. A D gene is named only where the DNA matches it firmly. Clone sizes are given selectively: once, few, many, or a class where the clone is expanded.

. TRBJ1-3 . TRBV12-3/TRBV12-4 CASRPARDTIYF TGTGCCAGCAGGCCCGCCAGGGACACCATATATTTT
TRBD2 TRBJ2-5 . TRBV29-1 CSVEGGFRETQYF TGCAGCGTTGAGGGAGGGTTTAGAGAGACCCAGTACTTC
. TRBJ1-1 once TRBV5-1 CASSLQARPEAFF TGCGCCAGCAGCTTGCAGGCTAGACCTGAAGCTTTCTTT
TRBD1 TRBJ2-3 . TRBV4-1 CASSRTGTGGTDTQYF TGCGCCAGCAGCCGGACGGGAACAGGGGGCACAGATACGCAGTATTTT
TRBD1 TRBJ2-3 . TRBV7-9 CASGPRTGGLDTQYF TGTGCCAGCGGCCCAAGGACAGGGGGCCTAGATACGCAGTATTTT
TRBD1 TRBJ2-5 . TRBV28 CASRGQTGGMKTQYF TGTGCCAGCAGGGGGCAGACAGGGGGCATGAAGACCCAGTACTTC
. TRBJ1-1 . TRBV7-6 CASTLQGNTEAFF TGTGCCAGCACCTTACAGGGGAACACTGAAGCTTTCTTT
. TRBJ1-1 . TRBV10-3 CAISVGTQNTEAFF TGTGCCATCAGTGTCGGGACCCAGAACACTGAAGCTTTCTTT
. TRBJ2-3 . TRBV6-5 CASSYSSPKVDTQYF TGTGCCAGCAGTTACTCCAGCCCTAAGGTAGATACGCAGTATTTT
. TRBJ2-3 . TRBV19 CASSLGSTSTDTQYF TGTGCCAGTAGTCTTGGTTCCACTAGCACAGATACGCAGTATTTT
TRBD2 TRBJ2-1 . TRBV20-1 CSALALAASSNEQFF TGCAGTGCCCTCGCACTAGCGGCCTCAAGCAATGAGCAGTTCTTC
. TRBJ1-1 . TRBV10-3 CAISESNRQANEAFF TGTGCCATCAGTGAGTCGAATCGACAGGCGAATGAAGCTTTCTTT
. TRBJ1-5 . TRBV21-1 CASSKAGSWNQPQHF TGTGCCAGCAGCAAAGCGGGGTCTTGGAATCAGCCCCAGCATTTT
. TRBJ2-1 few TRBV7-9 CASSLSGGMGSYNEQFF TGTGCCAGCAGCCTGAGCGGTGGAATGGGCTCCTACAATGAGCAGTTCTTC
TRBD1 TRBJ2-1 medium-sized TRBV7-9 CASSLGQVYNEQFF TGTGCCAGCAGCTTGGGACAGGTTTACAATGAGCAGTTCTTC
TRBD1 TRBJ1-5 . TRBV19 CASSMTGGSNQPQHF TGTGCCAGTAGTATGACAGGGGGCAGCAATCAGCCCCAGCATTTT
TRBD1 TRBJ2-6 . TRBV30 CAGQGSGANVLTF TGTGCCGGACAGGGGTCTGGGGCCAACGTCCTGACTTTC
. TRBJ1-5 . TRBV6-2/TRBV6-3 CASSFPGSGQPQHF TGTGCCAGCAGTTTTCCGGGGAGCGGCCAGCCCCAGCATTTT
TRBD2 TRBJ2-5 . TRBV20-1 CSARDGGRAVETQYF TGCAGTGCTAGAGATGGCGGGAGGGCCGTTGAGACCCAGTACTTC
TRBD2 TRBJ2-3 . TRBV20-1 CSGGLGVDTQYF TGCAGTGGGGGACTAGGGGTAGATACGCAGTATTTT
TRBD1 TRBJ2-2 . TRBV24-1 CATSERPGTGKNTGELFF TGTGCCACCAGTGAACGCCCCGGGACAGGGAAGAACACCGGGGAGCTGTTTTTT
. TRBJ1-4 . TRBV10-1 CASSIGVGEKLFF TGCGCCAGCAGTATCGGGGTTGGTGAAAAACTGTTTTTT
. TRBJ1-2 . TRBV2 CASSRDGANYTF TGTGCCAGCAGTAGAGACGGAGCAAACTACACCTTC
TRBD2 TRBJ2-1 once TRBV20-1 CSARLTAAGGYNGQFF TGCAGTGCTAGACTCACGGCAGCGGGGGGCTACAATGGGCAGTTCTTC
. TRBJ2-3 few TRBV7-3 CASSPVGGAKDTQYF TGTGCCAGCAGCCCAGTTGGGGGAGCGAAAGATACGCAGTATTTT
. TRBJ2-5 few TRBV18 CASSRGGQETQYF TGTGCCAGCTCACGTGGGGGCCAAGAGACCCAGTACTTC
. TRBJ2-1 . TRBV20-1 CSARDYQKSNEQFF TGCAGTGCTAGGGACTACCAAAAAAGCAATGAGCAGTTCTTC
TRBD1 TRBJ1-4 . TRBV6-1 CASSGWTGREEKLFF TGTGCCAGCAGTGGGTGGACAGGGAGGGAAGAAAAACTGTTTTTT
. TRBJ2-2 . TRBV20-1 CSASWGVAGELFF TGCAGTGCTAGTTGGGGAGTCGCCGGGGAGCTGTTTTTT
TRBD1 TRBJ2-7 . TRBV20-1 CSAREILTGGGYF TGCAGTGCTAGAGAGATATTGACAGGGGGCGGGTACTTC